This record concerns one TCR beta chain sequence. Antigen: not known. This sample is part of a study of tumor-infiltrating lymphocytes in localized non-small cell lung cancer. Background on the study: Patients included smokers and never-smokers with various histologies, some sampled after neoadjuvant chemotherapy. Resected tumor was paired with non-adjacent uninvolved lung from the same patient. Overall study results and limits: Recurrence-free survival showed no association with tumor T-cell fraction.

Sequencing was performed with immunoSEQ multiplex PCR; in TCRdb, only in-frame clones are kept and a portion is missing. This sample has tens of thousands of clones, with roughly 69% found just once. Sequencing used lung tumor tissue. The clonotype was recovered from a human donor with non-small cell lung cancer.

The CDR3 DNA reads as TGTGCCAGCAGTTCGGGGACAGGCACCCTCCTCGTCTATGGCTACACCTTC. This sequence encodes CASSSGTGTLLVYGYTF. The rearrangement joins TRBV28 to TRBJ1-2; 8 positions match TRBD1. Germline CDR1 is MDHEN and CDR2 is SYDVKM. V lost 4 bases to trimming and J lost 4 bases; unmatched junction nucleotides: 14. This CDR3 region has 17 residues.